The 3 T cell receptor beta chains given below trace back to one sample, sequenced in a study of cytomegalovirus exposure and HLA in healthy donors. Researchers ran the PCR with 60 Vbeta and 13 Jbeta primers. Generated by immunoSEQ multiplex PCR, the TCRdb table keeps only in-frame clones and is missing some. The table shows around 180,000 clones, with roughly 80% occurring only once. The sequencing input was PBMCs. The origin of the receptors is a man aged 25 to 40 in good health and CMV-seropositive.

CDR3 amino acids: CASRRGGFEAVSNQPQHF. For the CDR3, the DNA is TGTGCCAGCAGACGGGGGGGCTTTGAGGCCGTGAGCAATCAGCCCCAGCATTTT. The chain employs TRBV27 and TRBJ1-5; maybe TRBD1 (6 bases). Trimming took off 6 bases at V and 1 base at J, with 22 bases between the two ends. The CDR3 loop spans 18 amino acids. The germline gives CDR1 MNHEY, CDR2 SMNVEV (reference sequence).

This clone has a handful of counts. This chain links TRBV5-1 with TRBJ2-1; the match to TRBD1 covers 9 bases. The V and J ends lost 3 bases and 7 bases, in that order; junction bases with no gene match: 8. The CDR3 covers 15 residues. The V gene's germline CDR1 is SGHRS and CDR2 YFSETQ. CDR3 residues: CASSSDRGRVNEQFF. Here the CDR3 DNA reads TGCGCCAGCAGCTCGGACAGGGGCCGTGTGAATGAGCAGTTCTTC.

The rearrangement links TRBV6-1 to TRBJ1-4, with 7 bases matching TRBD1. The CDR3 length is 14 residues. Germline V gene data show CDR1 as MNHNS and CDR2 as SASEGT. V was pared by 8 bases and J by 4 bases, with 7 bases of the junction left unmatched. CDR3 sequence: CASARDSYNEKLFF. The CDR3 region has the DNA TGTGCCAGCGCCCGGGACAGCTATAATGAAAAACTGTTTTTT.